Listed below are T cell receptor beta chains from one sample, sequenced in a study of T cell responses to AZD1222 COVID-19 vaccine. Libraries were prepared by immunoSEQ multiplex PCR; TCRdb keeps only in-frame clonotypes and omits some of them. The repertoire includes roughly 65,000 clones, approximately 82% of them detected once, and around a quarter sits in the top ten. Material: peripheral blood, obtained 28 days after the second AZD1222 dose. The receptors come from an adult who received the AZD1222 COVID-19 vaccine. Both conserved end residues are part of each CDR3. Each record gives: clone size, J gene, D gene, V gene, CDR3 protein, CDR3 DNA. D genes are given only for firm matches. A clone size is listed for some rows: how often the clone was seen (once, few, many), or a class if it is expanded.

size: .
J: TRBJ2-7
D: .
V: TRBV7-9
CDR3: CASSLDLGTGEQYF
DNA: TGTGCCAGCAGCTTAGATTTGGGTACCGGCGAGCAGTACTTC

size: few
J: TRBJ2-7
D: TRBD1
V: TRBV7-9
CDR3: CASSRDRGSSYEQYF
DNA: TGTGCCAGCAGCCGCGACAGGGGTAGCTCCTACGAGCAGTACTTC

size: .
J: TRBJ2-3
D: .
V: TRBV25-1
CDR3: CASGVGPDTQYF
DNA: TGTGCCAGCGGGGTGGGGCCCGATACGCAGTATTTT

size: .
J: TRBJ1-1
D: .
V: TRBV27
CDR3: CASRIPGNTEAFF
DNA: TGTGCCAGCAGGATTCCGGGAAACACTGAAGCTTTCTTT

size: .
J: TRBJ2-7
D: .
V: TRBV2
CDR3: CASSEALQWDASLKQYF
DNA: TGTGCCAGCAGTGAAGCGCTTCAGTGGGATGCCTCTCTAAAGCAGTACTTC

size: few
J: TRBJ1-1
D: .
V: TRBV5-5
CDR3: CASRHGTLRRAFF
DNA: TGTGCCAGCAGGCACGGGACACTAAGGAGAGCTTTCTTT

size: once
J: TRBJ2-3
D: .
V: TRBV11-2
CDR3: CASSLNGGVDTQYF
DNA: TGTGCCAGCAGCTTAAACGGGGGAGTAGATACGCAGTATTTT

size: .
J: TRBJ1-2
D: .
V: TRBV5-4
CDR3: CASSLANIRTFYGYTF
DNA: TGTGCCAGCAGCTTGGCCAATATTCGTACCTTCTATGGCTACACCTTC

size: .
J: TRBJ2-1
D: TRBD2
V: TRBV14
CDR3: CASSQVAGGPHEQFF
DNA: TGTGCCAGCAGCCAAGTAGCGGGGGGGCCGCATGAGCAGTTCTTC

size: .
J: TRBJ2-7
D: TRBD1
V: TRBV2
CDR3: CASRAGTGGIEQYF
DNA: TGTGCCAGCAGGGCCGGGACAGGGGGAATAGAGCAGTACTTC

size: .
J: TRBJ1-5
D: .
V: TRBV29-1
CDR3: CSVESSGGNQPQHF
DNA: TGCAGCGTTGAGTCCAGTGGGGGCAATCAGCCCCAGCATTTT

size: .
J: TRBJ1-2
D: .
V: TRBV14
CDR3: CASSPNFYGYTF
DNA: TGTGCCAGCAGCCCCAATTTCTATGGCTACACCTTC

size: .
J: TRBJ1-4
D: .
V: TRBV5-1
CDR3: CASSSGQLEKLFF
DNA: TGCGCCAGCAGCTCCGGACAGCTTGAAAAACTGTTTTTT

size: .
J: TRBJ2-5
D: .
V: TRBV7-9
CDR3: CASSNQETQYF
DNA: TGTGCCAGCAGCAACCAAGAGACCCAGTACTTC

size: .
J: TRBJ2-6
D: .
V: TRBV7-9
CDR3: CASWGFGANVLTF
DNA: TGTGCCAGCTGGGGGTTTGGGGCCAACGTCCTGACTTTC

size: once
J: TRBJ1-1
D: .
V: TRBV6-5
CDR3: CASRLQGAGTEAFF
DNA: TGTGCCAGCAGGCTACAGGGAGCCGGCACTGAAGCTTTCTTT

size: once
J: TRBJ1-4
D: .
V: TRBV5-4
CDR3: CATRDGEGVEKLFF
DNA: TGTGCCACCCGGGATGGGGAGGGTGTGGAAAAACTGTTTTTT

size: .
J: TRBJ1-4
D: .
V: TRBV30
CDR3: CAWSPLAGEGEKLFF
DNA: TGTGCCTGGAGTCCCCTTGCAGGGGAGGGTGAAAAACTGTTTTTT

size: .
J: TRBJ1-2
D: .
V: TRBV20-1
CDR3: CSASREVTEGYTF
DNA: TGCAGTGCTAGTAGGGAAGTTACGGAGGGCTACACCTTC

size: .
J: TRBJ1-2
D: TRBD1
V: TRBV12-3/TRBV12-4
CDR3: CASSLRTGDGYTF
DNA: TGTGCCAGCAGTTTGAGGACAGGGGACGGCTACACCTTC

size: .
J: TRBJ1-4
D: .
V: TRBV6-1
CDR3: CASSEAGLATNEKLFF
DNA: TGTGCCAGCAGTGAAGCTGGGTTAGCAACTAATGAAAAACTGTTTTTT

size: .
J: TRBJ1-5
D: .
V: TRBV28
CDR3: CASSLLLGVTFNQPQHF
DNA: TGTGCCAGCAGTTTATTGTTAGGGGTAACCTTCAATCAGCCCCAGCATTTT

size: .
J: TRBJ1-5
D: .
V: TRBV12-5
CDR3: CASGLGGGNQPQHF
DNA: TGTGCTAGTGGTTTAGGAGGGGGCAATCAGCCCCAGCATTTT

size: .
J: TRBJ2-1
D: .
V: TRBV30
CDR3: CAWSTPGSSFF
DNA: TGTGCCTGGAGTACACCGGGATCCTCCTTCTTC

size: .
J: TRBJ2-5
D: .
V: TRBV2
CDR3: CATNPYGGETQYF
DNA: TGTGCCACCAATCCCTACGGGGGCGAGACCCAGTACTTC

size: once
J: TRBJ1-4
D: .
V: TRBV5-1
CDR3: CASTLQGQLGEKLFF
DNA: TGCGCCAGCACCCTGCAGGGCCAACTCGGTGAAAAACTGTTTTTT

size: once
J: TRBJ1-1
D: .
V: TRBV6-5
CDR3: CASRSGGGNTEAFF
DNA: TGTGCCAGCCGGTCCGGGGGTGGGAACACTGAAGCTTTCTTT

size: .
J: TRBJ2-1
D: TRBD1
V: TRBV5-1
CDR3: CASNSGTGSYNEQFF
DNA: TGCGCCAGCAACTCCGGGACAGGGTCATACAATGAGCAGTTCTTC

size: .
J: TRBJ2-3
D: .
V: TRBV10-1
CDR3: CASSADTTDTQYF
DNA: TGCGCCAGCAGTGCGGACACCACAGATACGCAGTATTTT

size: .
J: TRBJ2-7
D: TRBD2
V: TRBV5-1
CDR3: CASSLGSGRDEQYF
DNA: TGCGCCAGCAGCTTGGGCAGCGGGAGAGACGAGCAGTACTTC

size: .
J: TRBJ2-3
D: TRBD2
V: TRBV15
CDR3: CATSGGSSTDTQYF
DNA: TGTGCCACCAGTGGCGGGAGCAGCACAGATACGCAGTATTTT

size: .
J: TRBJ1-2
D: .
V: TRBV7-9
CDR3: CASLTPDNYGYTF
DNA: TGTGCCAGCCTTACACCAGACAACTATGGCTACACCTTC

size: .
J: TRBJ2-1
D: TRBD2
V: TRBV6-4
CDR3: CASSELAGNFNEQFF
DNA: TGTGCCAGCAGTGAGCTAGCGGGAAATTTTAATGAGCAGTTCTTC

size: .
J: TRBJ1-1
D: .
V: TRBV12-3/TRBV12-4
CDR3: CASSWRQNTEAFF
DNA: TGTGCCAGCAGTTGGAGGCAGAACACTGAAGCTTTCTTT

size: .
J: TRBJ2-2
D: .
V: TRBV21-1
CDR3: CASSKAGGLGTGELFF
DNA: TGTGCCAGCAGCAAAGCGGGGGGACTAGGGACCGGGGAGCTGTTTTTT

size: .
J: TRBJ2-1
D: TRBD2
V: TRBV6-5
CDR3: CASSYETSGNEQFF
DNA: TGTGCCAGCAGTTACGAGACTAGCGGGAATGAGCAGTTCTTC

size: .
J: TRBJ1-2
D: TRBD1
V: TRBV6-1
CDR3: CASSELDRVGGYTF
DNA: TGTGCCAGCAGTGAACTAGACAGGGTTGGCGGCTACACCTTC

size: .
J: TRBJ2-1
D: TRBD2
V: TRBV5-1
CDR3: CASSLGLADNEQFF
DNA: TGCGCCAGCAGCTTGGGCCTAGCGGACAATGAGCAGTTCTTC

size: .
J: TRBJ1-1
D: .
V: TRBV19
CDR3: CATLKGSGRVNTEAFF
DNA: TGTGCCACCCTGAAAGGGTCGGGCAGGGTGAACACTGAAGCTTTCTTT

size: .
J: TRBJ2-7
D: TRBD1
V: TRBV5-1
CDR3: CASSLRTGIFGEQYF
DNA: TGCGCCAGCAGCTTGAGGACAGGGATTTTTGGCGAGCAGTACTTC

size: .
J: TRBJ2-3
D: TRBD2
V: TRBV11-2
CDR3: CASSSRLAGTTDTQYF
DNA: TGTGCCAGCAGCTCCCGACTAGCGGGGACCACAGATACGCAGTATTTT

size: few
J: TRBJ2-7
D: TRBD2
V: TRBV5-1
CDR3: CASSPTTSGFSYEQYF
DNA: TGCGCCAGCAGCCCCACCACTAGCGGCTTCTCCTACGAGCAGTACTTC

size: .
J: TRBJ2-7
D: .
V: TRBV5-6
CDR3: CASSDSGSSYEQYF
DNA: TGTGCCAGCAGCGATAGCGGATCCTCCTACGAGCAGTACTTC

size: .
J: TRBJ2-7
D: .
V: TRBV7-2
CDR3: CASSPSYEQYF
DNA: TGTGCCAGCAGCCCTTCCTACGAGCAGTACTTC

size: .
J: TRBJ2-7
D: TRBD1
V: TRBV5-1
CDR3: CASRVGQTYEQYF
DNA: TGCGCCAGCAGGGTGGGACAGACCTACGAGCAGTACTTC

size: .
J: TRBJ1-1
D: .
V: TRBV2
CDR3: CASGADRTSPEAFF
DNA: TGTGCCAGCGGGGCGGACCGAACATCTCCTGAAGCTTTCTTT

size: .
J: TRBJ1-2
D: .
V: TRBV28
CDR3: CASSSGSYGYTF
DNA: TGTGCCAGCAGTTCAGGGTCCTATGGCTACACCTTC

size: .
J: TRBJ2-1
D: TRBD1
V: TRBV10-1
CDR3: CASSDGTGPNEQFF
DNA: TGCGCCAGCAGTGATGGGACAGGACCCAATGAGCAGTTCTTC

size: once
J: TRBJ2-1
D: .
V: TRBV6-5
CDR3: CASSSTIGAGYEQFF
DNA: TGTGCCAGCAGTTCCACGATCGGGGCGGGCTATGAGCAGTTCTTC

size: .
J: TRBJ1-4
D: .
V: TRBV9
CDR3: CASSAGHGEKLFF
DNA: TGTGCCAGCAGCGCGGGACACGGGGAAAAACTGTTTTTT

size: .
J: TRBJ1-2
D: TRBD1
V: TRBV3-1/TRBV3-2
CDR3: CASSPWATGESGYTF
DNA: TGTGCCAGCAGCCCCTGGGCGACAGGGGAGAGCGGCTACACCTTC

size: .
J: TRBJ1-5
D: .
V: TRBV27
CDR3: CASSRQEGQPQHF
DNA: TGTGCCAGCAGTCGTCAGGAAGGTCAGCCCCAGCATTTT

size: medium-sized
J: TRBJ2-1
D: .
V: TRBV20-1
CDR3: CSVPNEQFF
DNA: TGCAGTGTTCCCAATGAGCAGTTCTTC

size: .
J: TRBJ1-1
D: .
V: TRBV19
CDR3: CASSPLALNTEAFF
DNA: TGTGCCAGTAGTCCCCTGGCGTTGAACACTGAAGCTTTCTTT

size: .
J: TRBJ2-7
D: .
V: TRBV30
CDR3: CAWSYSGHHISEQYF
DNA: TGTGCCTGGAGTTACTCCGGCCACCACATCTCGGAGCAGTACTTC

size: .
J: TRBJ2-7
D: TRBD2
V: TRBV2
CDR3: CASSDLGLAGGRPPYEQYF
DNA: TGTGCCAGCAGTGACCTAGGACTAGCGGGGGGCCGTCCTCCCTACGAGCAGTACTTC

size: .
J: TRBJ1-1
D: TRBD1
V: TRBV2
CDR3: CASRPRTGDTEAFF
DNA: TGTGCCAGCAGACCCCGGACAGGGGACACTGAAGCTTTCTTT

size: .
J: TRBJ2-3
D: .
V: TRBV10-1
CDR3: CASSEGTRQYF
DNA: TGCGCCAGCAGTGAAGGGACACGGCAGTATTTT

size: .
J: TRBJ1-1
D: .
V: TRBV20-1
CDR3: CSVPPAAFF
DNA: TGCAGTGTCCCCCCCGCGGCTTTCTTT

size: .
J: TRBJ2-7
D: TRBD1
V: TRBV28
CDR3: CASIQSGQGWNEQYF
DNA: TGTGCCAGCATCCAATCAGGACAGGGATGGAACGAGCAGTACTTC